Listed here are 29 T cell receptor beta chains from one sample, sequenced in a study of OX40 agonist ivuxolimab in advanced cancers. The repertoire was sequenced with immunoSEQ multiplex PCR; TCRdb's copy has only in-frame clones and lacks some. The table records 51,000 or so clones, about 88% of them present only once. Sequencing was performed on CD4+ or CD8+ T cells sorted from blood, taken in a trial of the OX40 agonist ivuxolimab. Every receptor here comes from an adult with an advanced solid tumor such as melanoma, head and neck, liver or kidney cancer.

The chain recombines TRBV4-1 with TRBJ2-6, with 9 nucleotides matching TRBD2. Trimming at V came to 1 base and at J to 0 bases, leaving 13 bases not matched to a gene. The CDR3 has 21 amino acids. Germline V lookup: CDR1 MGHRA, CDR2 YSYEKL. The chain's CDR3 is CASSQVVAGAALSSGANVLTF. The CDR3 bases are TGCGCCAGCAGCCAAGTGGTAGCGGGGGCCGCCCTTTCCTCTGGGGCCAACGTCCTGACTTTC.

V gene TRBV7-6 combines with J gene TRBJ1-6; D remains ambiguous. The CDR3 has 12 residues. Germline-derived CDR1 and CDR2 are SGHVS and FNYEAQ. Trimming pared 5 bases from V and 4 bases from J, leaving 3 bases between. The CDR3 protein is CASSPYNSPLHF. CDR3 DNA: TGTGCCAGCAGCCCGTATAATTCACCCCTCCACTTT. Full variable domain (rest looked up from reference TRBV7-6 and TRBJ1-6): GAGVSQSPRYKVTKRGQDVALRCDPISGHVSLYWYRQALGQGPEFLTYFNYEAQQDKSGLPNDRFSAERPEGSISTLTIQRTEQRDSAMYRCASSPYNSPLHFGNGTRLTVT.

The chain is built from TRBV7-9 and TRBJ2-7; no clear D gene. V lost 6 bases, J lost 2 bases, and 8 bases lay in between. The CDR3 contains 12 residues. Germline-derived CDR1 and CDR2 are SEHNR and FQNEAQ (reference sequence). The CDR3 DNA sequence: TGTGCCAGCAGGTCCGGCACCTACGAGCAGTACTTC. It specifies CASRSGTYEQYF.

This clone is judged medium-sized. The V call is TRBV7-2, the J call TRBJ2-7, with 7 bases aligning to TRBD1. CDR1 and CDR2 (germline): SGHTA, FQGNSA. The CDR3 is 15 residues long. Losses at the gene ends were 2 bases for V and 6 bases for J; bases not matched to a gene: 10. The CDR3 nucleotides are TGTGCCAGCAGCTTATCTGGCAGGGGGAGTGGCGAGCAGTACTTC. It specifies CASSLSGRGSGEQYF.

This sequence joins TRBV29-1 and TRBJ2-2; 9 bases are a match to TRBD2. The germline gives CDR1 SQVTM, CDR2 ANQGSEA. The CDR3 covers 13 residues. CDR3 amino acids: CGVAGENTGELFF. CDR3 bases: TGCGGGGTAGCGGGGGAAAACACCGGGGAGCTGTTTTTT.

By sample fraction, this clone is medium-sized. The chain links TRBV6-6 to TRBJ1-1; D gene unclear. Germline values: CDR1 MNHNY, CDR2 SVGAGI (reference sequence). The V gene lost 6 bases and the J gene lost 2 bases, with 10 bases spanning the gap. The CDR3 runs to 13 residues. CDR3: CASRYTENTEAFF. Written as DNA, the CDR3 is TGTGCCAGCAGGTATACAGAAAACACTGAAGCTTTCTTT.

The V call is TRBV4-1, the J call TRBJ2-7; TRBD1 matches at 11 bases. The CDR3 is 16 amino acids. V lost 0 bases to trimming and J lost 3 bases; unmatched junction nucleotides: 4. CDR1 is MGHRA and CDR2 is YSYEKL in the germline V gene. CDR3 sequence reads: CASSQDWGTGGYEQYF. In nucleotides, the CDR3 is TGCGCCAGCAGCCAAGATTGGGGGACAGGGGGCTACGAGCAGTACTTC.

V and J are TRBV27 and TRBJ2-1; TRBD1 matches 9 bases. The germline V gene encodes CDR1 MNHEY and CDR2 SMNVEV (reference sequence). The CDR3 sequence is 16 residues long. Trimming cost V 6 bases and J 5 bases; bases outside gene matches: 11. The DNA of the CDR3 is TGTGCCAGCAGACTTTGGGGGACAGGGAGCAACAATGAGCAGTTCTTC. Protein product: CASRLWGTGSNNEQFF.

This clone was detected a few times. V usage is TRBV30 and J usage is TRBJ1-1; TRBD1 is a possible D gene (5 bases). The V and J ends lost 5 bases and 5 bases respectively, with 21 bases between them. This CDR3 has 15 residues. Germline CDR1 reads GTSNPN; CDR2 reads SVGIG (reference sequence). Written as DNA, the CDR3 is TGTGCCTGGGTGGACACTAACAAAGGTGGAACTGAAGCTTTCTTT. The encoded protein is CAWVDTNKGGTEAFF.

The chain links TRBV27 to TRBJ2-7, with D tentatively TRBD2 (6 bases). Deletions cut 5 bases from V and 4 bases from J, with 12 bases between. Germline loops: CDR1 MNHEY, CDR2 SMNVEV (reference sequence). This CDR3 is 13 amino acids long. The CDR3 protein is CASSPTGVYEQYF. In nucleotides, the CDR3 is TGTGCCAGCAGTCCAACGGGGGTGTACGAGCAGTACTTC.

The V call is TRBV9, the J call TRBJ2-3; D unresolved. Trimming stripped 0 bases from V and 1 base from J, with 6 bases between. The CDR3 runs 14 residues. CDR1 is SGDLS and CDR2 is YYNGEE in the germline V gene. CDR3 in amino acids: CASSVEDGTDTQYF. In nucleotides, the CDR3 is TGTGCCAGCAGCGTAGAGGACGGCACAGATACGCAGTATTTT.

V and J are TRBV7-2 and TRBJ1-6; D remains unclear. The CDR3 runs to 16 residues. The germline V gene has CDR1 SGHTA and CDR2 FQGNSA. V lost 5 bases and J 4 bases, leaving 15 bases between the germline ends. CDR3 sequence: CASSPRSPVYNSPLHF. The CDR3 nucleotides read TGTGCCAGCAGCCCCAGATCCCCGGTTTATAATTCACCCCTCCACTTT.

The chain is built from TRBV18 and TRBJ2-7; 9 positions match TRBD1. V shed 4 bases, J shed 5 bases, and the junction held 3 bases outside the gene matches. This CDR3 is 13 amino acids long. In germline, CDR1 is KGHSH, CDR2 LQKENI. The CDR3 nucleotides read TGTGCCAGCTCACTTACAGGGGGCCACGAGCAGTACTTC. Amino acids: CASSLTGGHEQYF.

This chain links TRBV5-4 with TRBJ1-3; D not certain. The CDR3 has 15 amino acids. V was pared by 0 bases and J by 0 bases, with 7 bases between. The germline V gene encodes CDR1 SGHNT and CDR2 YYREEE (reference sequence). This chain's CDR3 is CASSLDANSGNTIYF. The CDR3 DNA reads as TGTGCCAGCAGCTTGGACGCCAACTCTGGAAACACCATATATTTT.

The chain joins TRBV7-7 to TRBJ2-7; 10 bases align to TRBD1. J gave up 5 bases and V 5 bases, and 3 bases lay outside the gene matches. Looked up from germline, CDR1 is SSHAT and CDR2 is FNYEAQ (reference sequence). The CDR3 runs to 13 residues. The CDR3 loop reads CASSQDRGNEQYF. The DNA for the CDR3 is TGTGCCAGCAGCCAGGACAGGGGGAACGAGCAGTACTTC.

CDR3 loop: CASSPQTGANQPQHF. CDR3 sequence (DNA): TGTGCCAGTAGTCCCCAGACAGGAGCCAATCAGCCCCAGCATTTT. The rearrangement joins TRBV19 to TRBJ1-5, with TRBD1 as a possible D gene (6 bases). The CDR3 is made up of 15 amino acids. Germline CDR1 reads LNHDA; CDR2 reads SQIVND (reference sequence). V was shortened by 5 bases and J by 3 bases, with 14 bases between the two germline ends.

This chain joins TRBV5-5 and TRBJ2-7, with 11 bases aligning to TRBD1. The CDR3 has 14 residues. Unmatched junction bases numbered 8, after V lost 6 bases and J lost 6 bases. Germline assignment: CDR1 SGHKS and CDR2 YYEKEE (reference sequence). The CDR3 reads CASTPGQGVSEQYF. CDR3 nucleotide sequence: TGTGCCAGCACTCCGGGACAGGGGGTATCCGAGCAGTACTTC.

This clone was detected only once. This chain's CDR3 is CASTPPAGGLLAQYF. DNA for the CDR3: TGTGCCAGCACTCCGCCCGCGGGGGGGCTGTTGGCCCAGTACTTC. The rearrangement links TRBV5-5 to TRBJ2-5, with 9 bases lining up with TRBD2. The CDR3 has 15 residues. Trimming cost V 6 bases and J 9 bases; bases outside gene matches: 15. From germline, CDR1 is SGHKS and CDR2 YYEKEE (reference sequence).

This clone occurred a few times. The chain uses TRBV4-1 and TRBJ1-1, with 9 bases that match TRBD1. CDR1 is MGHRA and CDR2 is YSYEKL in the germline V gene. The junction had 1 base not matched to a gene; V was cut back by 4 bases and J by 1 base. The CDR3 contains 14 residues. CDR3 bases: TGCGCCAGCAGCCCGGACAGGGGGAACACTGAAGCTTTCTTT. Its protein product is CASSPDRGNTEAFF.

This chain links TRBV4-3 with TRBJ2-6; D is ambiguous. CDR1 LGHNA and CDR2 YSLEER come from the germline V gene. The CDR3 is 15 amino acids. V lost 4 bases and J lost 0, with 7 bases in between. The DNA for the CDR3 is TGCGCCAGCAGCCCCTCGAGCTCTGGGGCCAACGTCCTGACTTTC. Protein: CASSPSSSGANVLTF.

The chain recombines TRBV10-3 with TRBJ1-5; no firm D call. The CDR3 sequence is 13 residues long. Germline V CDR1 and CDR2: ENHRY, SYGVKD. The ends were cut back, 8 bases at V and 7 bases at J, with 15 bases in the middle. The CDR3 region is CAIRQTKGQPQHF. The CDR3 DNA reads as TGTGCCATCCGCCAGACAAAAGGGCAGCCCCAGCATTTT.

This chain links TRBV7-9 with TRBJ2-7; TRBD2 matches at 11 bases. Germline lookup yields CDR1 SEHNR and CDR2 FQNEAQ (reference sequence). The junction had 8 bases not matched to a gene; V was cut back by 1 base and J by 0 bases. The CDR3 runs to 18 residues. The CDR3 DNA is TGTGCCAGCAGCTTAGGACTAGCGGGGTCCTATTTCTCCTACGAGCAGTACTTC. It is translated as CASSLGLAGSYFSYEQYF.

The rearrangement uses TRBV19 and TRBJ1-1, with 7 bases matching TRBD1. This CDR3 has 15 amino acids. Germline V gene data show CDR1 as LNHDA and CDR2 as SQIVND (reference sequence). V gave up 7 bases and J gave up 1 base; unmatched junction bases: 9. The CDR3 loop is CASIGLWTGNTEAFF. The CDR3 DNA reads TGTGCCAGTATAGGGTTGTGGACAGGGAACACTGAAGCTTTCTTT.

The chain joins TRBV5-1 to TRBJ2-7; perhaps TRBD1 as D (5 bases). The V gene lost 3 bases and the J gene lost 0 bases, with 10 bases spanning the gap. The CDR3 is 14 amino acids. Germline-derived CDR1 and CDR2 are SGHRS and YFSETQ. This CDR3 reads CASSSEDISYEQYF. The CDR3 DNA is TGCGCCAGCAGCTCTGAGGACATCTCCTACGAGCAGTACTTC.

This clone has just one count. V gene TRBV10-3 combines with J gene TRBJ1-1; TRBD1 agrees at 7 bases. In germline, CDR1 is ENHRY, CDR2 SYGVKD. V lost 7 bases to trimming and J lost 1 base; unmatched junction nucleotides: 6. The CDR3 totals 14 residues. The CDR3 nucleotides read TGTGCCATCAAACAGGGGTCTGAGAACACTGAAGCTTTCTTT. This codes for CAIKQGSENTEAFF.

The chain uses TRBV6-1 and TRBJ2-7, with 8 positions matching TRBD2. Per germline, CDR1 MNHNS and CDR2 SASEGT. The junction had 12 bases not matched to a gene; V was cut back by 2 bases and J by 6 bases. The CDR3 is made up of 16 amino acids. CDR3 DNA sequence: TGTGCCAGCAGTGAACCCCCTGGGAGCGGGGGTACCGAGCAGTACTTC. It is translated as CASSEPPGSGGTEQYF.

This chain links TRBV14 with TRBJ1-1; possible D gene TRBD1, 5 bases. This CDR3 contains 14 residues. In germline, CDR1 is SGHDN, CDR2 FVKESK. Deletions cut 4 bases from V and 1 base from J, with 10 bases between. CDR3 bases: TGTGCCAGCAGCCTTGAAACAGGGAACACTGAAGCTTTCTTT. Amino acids: CASSLETGNTEAFF.

The chain carries TRBV4-1 and TRBJ2-7; D gene unclear. The CDR3 is 15 amino acids. Germline CDR1 MGHRA, CDR2 YSYEKL. V shed 4 bases and J shed 1 base, with 14 bases lying between them. The CDR3 nucleotides are TGCGCCAGCAGCCTCGTAATGGCGTTATCCTACGAGCAGTACTTC. Amino acids: CASSLVMALSYEQYF.

The rearrangement links TRBV19 to TRBJ1-1; 7 nucleotides agree with TRBD1. Germline loops: CDR1 LNHDA, CDR2 SQIVND (reference sequence). The CDR3 totals 15 residues. The trim removed 0 bases at V and 3 bases at J, leaving 4 bases unmatched. CDR3 bases: TGTGCCAGTAGTATAGATAGGGGGCTGGACACTGAAGCTTTCTTT. Translated, it gives CASSIDRGLDTEAFF.